This TCR beta chain was recovered during a study of read filtering for tumor transcriptome and immune sequencing. This clonotype appeared many times. Between the trimmed V and J ends, which lost 5 bases and 3 bases, there was a span of 11 bases. CDR3 length: 12 residues. Germline-derived CDR1 and CDR2 are SQVTM and ANQGSEA. Molecular barcoded adaptors covering alpha/delta and beta/gamma chains were used on approximately 400 ng RNA. TCRdb re-called the reads through MiXCR, storing one row per CDR3 protein. Seen here are approximately 40,000 distinct CDR3 sequences, 13% to 15% observed once, and the top ten hold around 20%.

The sequence was obtained from a donor at least 40 years old with multiple myeloma. The V call is TRBV29-1, the J call TRBJ2-7, with D possibly TRBD1 on 5 matching bases. Sequences were obtained from a population of CD138-negative cells sorted from bone marrow. CDR3 protein: CSVQVRDYEQYF. The DNA of the CDR3 is TGCAGCGTTCAGGTCAGGGACTACGAGCAGTACTTC.